A selection of T cell receptor beta chains follows, all from one sample in a study of blood T cell repertoires in COVID-19. The table came from immunoSEQ multiplex PCR; TCRdb's copy has only in-frame clones and leaves some out. Of 150,000 to 200,000 clones in the sample, approximately 80% were seen once. Material for sequencing was PBMCs or T cells enriched from blood (not recorded which). The receptors come from a woman in her fifties or sixties who had recovered from COVID-19. Each CDR3 is given with its conserved first and last residue. Fields, in order: J gene, V gene, D gene, clone size, CDR3 protein, CDR3 DNA. D genes are given only for firm matches. Clone size, where shown, is once, few, many, or a class for clones that have expanded.

J gene: TRBJ2-1; V gene: TRBV5-1; D gene: TRBD2; clone size: -; CDR3 protein: CASSLEAGDPTREQFF; CDR3 DNA: TGCGCCAGCAGCTTGGAAGCGGGGGACCCAACTAGGGAGCAGTTCTTC
J gene: TRBJ1-3; V gene: TRBV7-2; D gene: -; clone size: -; CDR3 protein: CASSLVGQGNTIYF; CDR3 DNA: TGTGCCAGCAGCTTAGTGGGGCAAGGAAACACCATATATTTT
J gene: TRBJ2-7; V gene: TRBV28; D gene: TRBD2; clone size: -; CDR3 protein: CASSLSPGLAGGEQYF; CDR3 DNA: TGTGCCAGCAGTTTATCACCGGGACTAGCAGGGGGGGAGCAGTACTTC
J gene: TRBJ1-5; V gene: TRBV5-5; D gene: -; clone size: -; CDR3 protein: CASSLAPVALDQHF; CDR3 DNA: TGTGCCAGCAGCTTGGCCCCCGTTGCGCTCGACCAGCATTTT
J gene: TRBJ2-5; V gene: TRBV3-1/TRBV3-2; D gene: -; clone size: -; CDR3 protein: CASSQAQAETQYF; CDR3 DNA: TGTGCCAGCAGCCAAGCTCAAGCGGAGACCCAGTACTTC
J gene: TRBJ2-3; V gene: TRBV5-4; D gene: TRBD1; clone size: -; CDR3 protein: CASTNQRGPDTQYF; CDR3 DNA: TGTGCCAGCACCAACCAAAGGGGGCCCGATACGCAGTATTTT
J gene: TRBJ1-2; V gene: TRBV4-1; D gene: -; clone size: -; CDR3 protein: CASSQGQGTYLLANYGYTF; CDR3 DNA: TGCGCCAGCAGCCAAGGTCAGGGGACCTATCTTCTAGCTAACTATGGCTACACCTTC
J gene: TRBJ2-1; V gene: TRBV7-2; D gene: -; clone size: -; CDR3 protein: CASSLAYGSYNEQFF; CDR3 DNA: TGTGCCAGCAGCTTAGCCTATGGCTCCTACAATGAGCAGTTCTTC
J gene: TRBJ2-7; V gene: TRBV6-5; D gene: TRBD2; clone size: -; CDR3 protein: CASSYSGLAGEQYF; CDR3 DNA: TGTGCCAGCAGTTACTCGGGACTAGCGGGTGAGCAGTACTTC
J gene: TRBJ1-1; V gene: TRBV18; D gene: TRBD1; clone size: -; CDR3 protein: CASSPPTQGELTEAFF; CDR3 DNA: TGTGCCAGCTCACCACCGACACAGGGGGAACTTACTGAAGCTTTCTTT
J gene: TRBJ1-3; V gene: TRBV6-5; D gene: -; clone size: -; CDR3 protein: CASSYSAGSRGNTIYF; CDR3 DNA: TGTGCCAGCAGTTACTCCGCGGGGAGTCGAGGAAACACCATATATTTT
J gene: TRBJ2-7; V gene: TRBV6-1; D gene: TRBD1; clone size: -; CDR3 protein: CASSEETGGRGEQYF; CDR3 DNA: TGTGCCAGCAGTGAAGAGACAGGGGGCAGAGGCGAGCAGTACTTC
J gene: TRBJ2-3; V gene: TRBV9; D gene: -; clone size: -; CDR3 protein: CASSVGVATSTDTQYF; CDR3 DNA: TGTGCCAGCAGCGTAGGGGTAGCGACTAGCACAGATACGCAGTATTTT
J gene: TRBJ2-6; V gene: TRBV5-1; D gene: -; clone size: -; CDR3 protein: CASSLDRQVSRHAGANVLTF; CDR3 DNA: TGCGCCAGCAGCTTGGATAGACAGGTCTCAAGGCATGCTGGGGCCAACGTCCTGACTTTC
J gene: TRBJ1-2; V gene: TRBV2; D gene: -; clone size: -; CDR3 protein: CASSVVWGEGYTF; CDR3 DNA: TGTGCCAGCAGTGTGGTTTGGGGGGAAGGCTACACCTTC
J gene: TRBJ1-2; V gene: TRBV7-2; D gene: -; clone size: -; CDR3 protein: CASSVTGSGYTF; CDR3 DNA: TGTGCCAGCAGCGTTACAGGGAGCGGCTACACCTTC
J gene: TRBJ2-5; V gene: TRBV19; D gene: TRBD2; clone size: few; CDR3 protein: CASSLSGAHGYETQYF; CDR3 DNA: TGTGCCAGTAGCTTGAGCGGGGCCCATGGGTATGAGACCCAGTACTTC
J gene: TRBJ2-5; V gene: TRBV5-4; D gene: -; clone size: -; CDR3 protein: CASGKDRQETQYF; CDR3 DNA: TGTGCCAGCGGGAAGGACAGACAAGAGACCCAGTACTTC
J gene: TRBJ1-6; V gene: TRBV27; D gene: -; clone size: -; CDR3 protein: CASSLQGGSYNSPLHF; CDR3 DNA: TGTGCCAGCAGTTTACAGGGAGGCTCCTATAATTCACCCCTCCACTTT
J gene: TRBJ2-2; V gene: TRBV30; D gene: -; clone size: -; CDR3 protein: CAWMGSLNGELFF; CDR3 DNA: TGTGCCTGGATGGGGAGCCTAAATGGGGAGCTGTTTTTT
J gene: TRBJ2-1; V gene: TRBV10-3; D gene: TRBD2; clone size: -; CDR3 protein: CAISEPTLAGPAYNEQFF; CDR3 DNA: TGTGCCATCAGTGAGCCAACACTAGCGGGACCGGCCTACAATGAGCAGTTCTTC
J gene: TRBJ1-3; V gene: TRBV7-9; D gene: -; clone size: -; CDR3 protein: CASSSPQGLLTGNTIYF; CDR3 DNA: TGTGCCAGCAGCTCCCCACAGGGTCTTCTCACTGGAAACACCATATATTTT
J gene: TRBJ2-2; V gene: TRBV9; D gene: -; clone size: -; CDR3 protein: CASSVVPNTGELFF; CDR3 DNA: TGTGCCAGCAGCGTAGTTCCTAACACCGGGGAGCTGTTTTTT
J gene: TRBJ1-6; V gene: TRBV4-1; D gene: TRBD1; clone size: few; CDR3 protein: CASSQDGGGQGVNSPLHF; CDR3 DNA: TGCGCCAGCAGCCAAGATGGAGGCGGCCAGGGGGTTAATTCACCCCTCCACTTT
J gene: TRBJ1-6; V gene: TRBV6-1; D gene: TRBD1; clone size: -; CDR3 protein: CASSESWTGQNSPLHF; CDR3 DNA: TGTGCCAGCAGTGAAAGCTGGACAGGGCAAAACTCACCCCTCCACTTT
J gene: TRBJ2-3; V gene: TRBV7-9; D gene: -; clone size: -; CDR3 protein: CASSLAILPRARSTDTQYF; CDR3 DNA: TGTGCCAGCAGCTTAGCCATTCTGCCCAGGGCCCGGAGCACAGATACGCAGTATTTT
J gene: TRBJ1-1; V gene: TRBV28; D gene: TRBD1; clone size: -; CDR3 protein: CASRETGKAFF; CDR3 DNA: TGTGCCAGCAGAGAGACAGGGAAGGCTTTCTTT
J gene: TRBJ2-1; V gene: TRBV7-9; D gene: TRBD2; clone size: -; CDR3 protein: CASSLRPGLAGLYNEQFF; CDR3 DNA: TGTGCCAGCAGCCTACGACCAGGACTAGCGGGACTATACAATGAGCAGTTCTTC
J gene: TRBJ2-3; V gene: TRBV18; D gene: -; clone size: -; CDR3 protein: CASSPSGTDTQYF; CDR3 DNA: TGTGCCAGCTCTCCCAGCGGGACAGATACGCAGTATTTT
J gene: TRBJ1-6; V gene: TRBV10-3; D gene: -; clone size: -; CDR3 protein: CAISESGGTDNSPLHF; CDR3 DNA: TGTGCCATCAGTGAGTCGGGGGGAACCGATAATTCACCCCTCCACTTT
J gene: TRBJ1-1; V gene: TRBV3-1/TRBV3-2; D gene: TRBD1; clone size: once; CDR3 protein: CASSITGVDTEAFF; CDR3 DNA: TGTGCCAGCAGCATTACAGGGGTAGACACTGAAGCTTTCTTT
J gene: TRBJ2-2; V gene: TRBV27; D gene: TRBD1; clone size: -; CDR3 protein: CASSPLTGAGELFF; CDR3 DNA: TGTGCCAGCAGTCCACTAACAGGGGCCGGGGAGCTGTTTTTT
J gene: TRBJ2-5; V gene: TRBV6-5; D gene: -; clone size: -; CDR3 protein: CASSLRDTKETQYF; CDR3 DNA: TGTGCCAGCAGTCTCCGGGACACTAAAGAGACCCAGTACTTC
J gene: TRBJ1-2; V gene: TRBV6-5; D gene: TRBD1; clone size: -; CDR3 protein: CASRNRGHGYGYTF; CDR3 DNA: TGTGCCAGCAGGAACAGGGGGCACGGCTATGGCTACACCTTC
J gene: TRBJ1-1; V gene: TRBV2; D gene: -; clone size: -; CDR3 protein: CASSARLGTEAFF; CDR3 DNA: TGTGCCAGCAGTGCCAGACTAGGGACTGAAGCTTTCTTT
J gene: TRBJ2-7; V gene: TRBV15; D gene: TRBD1; clone size: few; CDR3 protein: CATSPTGGPYEQYF; CDR3 DNA: TGTGCCACCAGCCCGACAGGGGGTCCCTACGAGCAGTACTTC
J gene: TRBJ2-7; V gene: TRBV6-5; D gene: TRBD1; clone size: -; CDR3 protein: CASSSGQAVYEQYF; CDR3 DNA: TGTGCCAGCAGTTCGGGACAGGCTGTATACGAGCAGTACTTC
J gene: TRBJ2-1; V gene: TRBV5-1; D gene: TRBD2; clone size: once; CDR3 protein: CASSLGLAGRSEQFF; CDR3 DNA: TGCGCCAGCAGCCTGGGACTAGCGGGGAGGTCTGAGCAGTTCTTC
J gene: TRBJ1-2; V gene: TRBV4-1; D gene: TRBD1; clone size: -; CDR3 protein: CASSQNRGNYGYTF; CDR3 DNA: TGCGCCAGCAGCCAAAACAGGGGAAACTATGGCTACACCTTC
J gene: TRBJ2-2; V gene: TRBV10-1; D gene: -; clone size: once; CDR3 protein: CASSESKGLTAAGELFF; CDR3 DNA: TGCGCCAGCAGTGAGTCGAAGGGACTGACGGCGGCCGGGGAGCTGTTTTTT
J gene: TRBJ1-4; V gene: TRBV6-5; D gene: TRBD1; clone size: -; CDR3 protein: CASKDRTTNEKLFF; CDR3 DNA: TGTGCCAGCAAGGACAGGACAACTAATGAAAAACTGTTTTTT
J gene: TRBJ2-7; V gene: TRBV27; D gene: TRBD1; clone size: -; CDR3 protein: CASSLRQGGYEQYF; CDR3 DNA: TGTGCCAGCAGTTTAAGACAGGGGGGGTACGAGCAGTACTTC
J gene: TRBJ1-3; V gene: TRBV28; D gene: -; clone size: -; CDR3 protein: CASSTTQVYSGNTIYF; CDR3 DNA: TGTGCCAGCAGCACAACACAGGTATACTCTGGAAACACCATATATTTT
J gene: TRBJ2-7; V gene: TRBV9; D gene: -; clone size: -; CDR3 protein: CASSVVRWVRLYEQYF; CDR3 DNA: TGTGCCAGCAGCGTAGTCAGGTGGGTCAGGCTCTACGAGCAGTACTTC
J gene: TRBJ2-1; V gene: TRBV30; D gene: TRBD2; clone size: -; CDR3 protein: CAWSPGLPYNEQFF; CDR3 DNA: TGTGCCTGGAGTCCGGGACTACCCTACAATGAGCAGTTCTTC
J gene: TRBJ1-2; V gene: TRBV4-1; D gene: TRBD1; clone size: -; CDR3 protein: CASSPGQVFGYGYTF; CDR3 DNA: TGCGCCAGCAGCCCGGGACAGGTATTCGGCTATGGCTACACCTTC
J gene: TRBJ1-2; V gene: TRBV21-1; D gene: -; clone size: once; CDR3 protein: CASSPEECYTF; CDR3 DNA: TGTGCCAGCAGCCCCGAGGAGTGCTACACCTTC
J gene: TRBJ2-5; V gene: TRBV9; D gene: TRBD2; clone size: -; CDR3 protein: CASSVAGLAGVDETQYF; CDR3 DNA: TGTGCCAGCAGCGTAGCTGGACTAGCGGGGGTGGATGAGACCCAGTACTTC